These T cell receptor beta chains were read from a single sample in a study of molecular identifiers for immune sequencing clone quantification. In TCRdb, the PCR reads were re-called with MiXCR into one record per CDR3 protein. This table has approximately 59,000 distinct CDR3 sequences, about 18% appearing once. Sequenced input: naive CD8+ T cells from blood, with Jurkat cell RNA spiked in. Receptor source: a human donor in good health. Some libraries in this study had Jurkat cell RNA spiked in. Both conserved end residues are part of each CDR3. Each record gives: J gene, D gene, V gene, clone size, CDR3 protein, CDR3 DNA. A D gene is named only where the DNA matches it firmly. Clone sizes are given selectively: once, few, many, or a class where the clone is expanded.

>TRBJ2-7|.|TRBV11-2|once
CASSPGARGYEQYF
TGTGCCAGCAGCCCCGGGGCCCGAGGCTACGAGCAGTACTTC
>TRBJ2-1|.|TRBV11-2|many
CASSSPAHAGARLYNEQFF
TGTGCCAGCAGCTCCCCTGCACACGCTGGAGCGAGGCTTTACAATGAGCAGTTCTTC
>TRBJ1-4|TRBD1|TRBV19|.
CASSIGQGLSGIERLFF
TGTGCCAGTAGTATAGGACAGGGGTTAAGTGGTATTGAAAGACTGTTTTTT
>TRBJ2-7|.|TRBV27|.
CASSLARAAYEQYF
TGTGCCAGCAGTTTAGCCAGGGCGGCCTACGAGCAGTACTTC
>TRBJ2-3|.|TRBV7-9|many
CASSLASGTSTDTQYF
TGTGCCAGCAGCTTAGCGTCCGGGACTAGCACAGATACGCAGTATTTT
>TRBJ2-1|.|TRBV4-1|few
CASSLILGPDEQFF
TGCGCCAGCAGCCTTATTTTGGGGCCTGATGAGCAGTTCTTC
>TRBJ2-7|.|TRBV5-6|many
CASSLSGGVAYEQYF
TGTGCCAGCAGCTTGTCCGGCGGGGTCGCCTACGAGCAGTACTTC
>TRBJ2-2|TRBD2|TRBV30|many
CAWLGLAGGRTGELFF
TGTGCCTGGCTGGGACTAGCGGGAGGACGGACCGGGGAGCTGTTTTTT
>TRBJ2-1|TRBD2|TRBV23-1|many
CASSQSYGRRRYNEQFF
TGCGCCAGCAGTCAAAGTTACGGGAGGCGGCGATACAATGAGCAGTTCTTC
>TRBJ1-1|TRBD1|TRBV13|many
CASSVGTGFQAFF
TGTGCCAGCAGCGTAGGGACAGGGTTTCAAGCTTTCTTT
>TRBJ2-2|.|TRBV30|many
CAWTEVGGNTGELFF
TGTGCCTGGACCGAGGTGGGGGGCAACACCGGGGAGCTGTTTTTT
>TRBJ1-5|.|TRBV20-1|many
CSARGEGLPPQHF
TGCAGTGCTAGGGGGGAGGGCCTTCCGCCCCAGCATTTT
>TRBJ1-3|.|TRBV20-1|many
CSARDILAPNSGNTIYF
TGCAGTGCTAGAGATATCTTGGCACCAAACTCTGGAAACACCATATATTTT
>TRBJ1-2|TRBD1|TRBV4-1|many
CASRIPGQSNYGYTF
TGCGCCAGCAGGATCCCGGGACAGTCTAACTATGGCTACACCTTC
>TRBJ2-5|.|TRBV7-9|many
CASSTRETQYF
TGTGCCAGCAGCACTAGAGAGACCCAGTACTTC
>TRBJ2-2|TRBD1|TRBV10-3|many
CAISLPHDGTGANTGELFF
TGTGCCATCAGCCTTCCCCACGATGGGACAGGAGCGAACACCGGGGAGCTGTTTTTT
>TRBJ2-1|TRBD1|TRBV27|many
CASSLWTGASYNEQFF
TGTGCCAGCAGTTTATGGACAGGGGCCTCCTACAATGAGCAGTTCTTC
>TRBJ2-3|TRBD2|TRBV11-2|many
CASSLEWTSLDTQYF
TGTGCCAGCAGCTTAGAATGGACTAGCTTGGATACGCAGTATTTT
>TRBJ2-5|.|TRBV19|.
CASSTSVREWGQETQYF
TGTGCCAGTAGTACCTCCGTCCGGGAGTGGGGACAAGAGACCCAGTACTTC
>TRBJ1-6|.|TRBV28|many
CASSSHLRQFAFLPLHF
TGTGCCAGCAGTTCCCACCTTCGACAGTTCGCTTTTCTACCCCTCCACTTT
>TRBJ2-1|.|TRBV4-2|many
CASSQRVAYNEQFF
TGTGCCAGCAGCCAGAGGGTAGCCTACAATGAGCAGTTCTTC
>TRBJ2-7|TRBD2|TRBV7-8|many
CASSPASSGMYEQYF
TGTGCCAGCAGCCCAGCCTCTAGCGGGATGTACGAGCAGTACTTC
>TRBJ1-6|.|TRBV5-3|once
CASSLEGSSPLRF
TGTGCCAGCAGCTTGGAGGGTAGCTCACCCCTCCGCTTT
>TRBJ2-7|.|TRBV30|.
CAWKVGHNYEQYF
TGTGCCTGGAAAGTGGGACACAACTACGAGCAGTACTTC
>TRBJ1-6|.|TRBV23-1|many
CASSQTGRGHRGYNSPLHF
TGCGCCAGCAGTCAAACAGGGCGAGGGCACAGAGGATATAATTCACCCCTCCACTTT
>TRBJ2-1|TRBD1|TRBV7-2|few
CASSLPGGVMYNEQFF
TGTGCCAGCAGCTTACCAGGGGGCGTCATGTACAATGAGCAGTTCTTC
>TRBJ2-1|TRBD2|TRBV7-9|many
CASRTGTSVLGEQFF
TGTGCCAGTCGTACCGGGACTAGCGTTTTAGGGGAGCAGTTCTTC
>TRBJ2-1|.|TRBV11-2|.
CATSLVSAAAYNEQFF
TGTGCCACCAGCTTAGTTTCAGCGGCTGCCTACAATGAGCAGTTCTTC
>TRBJ1-1|.|TRBV28|many
CASSDGRFDTEAFF
TGTGCCAGCAGTGACGGGAGATTCGACACTGAAGCTTTCTTT
>TRBJ1-2|.|TRBV29-1|many
CSVEELGYGYTF
TGCAGCGTTGAAGAGTTAGGGTATGGCTACACCTTC
>TRBJ1-1|.|TRBV29-1|many
CSVGVLMNTEAFF
TGCAGCGTTGGCGTCCTAATGAACACTGAAGCTTTCTTT